The T cell receptor (beta chain) under discussion was sequenced for a study of blood T cell repertoires in COVID-19. From germline, CDR1 is ENHRY and CDR2 SYGVKD. Trimming at V came to 4 bases and at J to 2 bases, leaving 10 bases not matched to a gene. This CDR3 has 18 residues. Profiling relied on immunoSEQ multiplex PCR, and the TCRdb table lists in-frame clones only, not all of them. This table has approximately 350,000 clones, around 90% appearing once. The sequenced sample consisted of peripheral blood. The chain recombines TRBV10-3 with TRBJ2-5; 13 bases are a match to TRBD2. This receptor was identified in a woman in her late teens or twenties who had recovered from COVID-19. The CDR3 sequence is CAISGHGGLAGSQETQYF. In DNA, the CDR3 is TGTGCCATCAGTGGGCATGGGGGACTAGCGGGATCACAAGAGACCCAGTACTTC.